This TCR beta chain was identified in a study of T cell changes during pregnancy in multiple sclerosis. Germline-derived CDR1 and CDR2 are SNHLY and FYNNEI. This CDR3 spans 13 amino acids. Repertoires were generated with immunoSEQ multiplex PCR, while TCRdb's copy carries only in-frame clones and drops some. The data show roughly 72,000 clones, roughly nine tenths seen once. About this clone itself: A much bigger clone sits one base away, suggesting this may be a read error. Other nucleotide sequences in the sample specify the same CDR3.

This TCR was recovered from a female donor with multiple sclerosis, enrolled in a pregnancy study. The sample here was CD4+ T cells from peripheral blood mononuclear cells, taken before pregnancy. The chain recombines TRBV2 with TRBJ1-1, with TRBD1 identical over 9 bases. The CDR3 nucleotides are TGTGCCAGCAAGGGGGACAGGGACACTGAGGCTTTCTTT. This gives the protein CASKGDRDTEAFF.